Here is one T cell receptor (beta chain) with its context. Its antigen is currently unknown. The record originates from a study of OX40 agonist ivuxolimab in advanced cancers. Whole-study results and caveats: Expanded peripheral T cell antigen specificity was not determined.

The germline V and J ends were trimmed by 3 bases and 7 bases, with 12 bases remaining between them. This CDR3 spans 14 amino acids. CDR1 KGHSH and CDR2 LQKENI come from the germline V gene. The repertoire was sequenced with immunoSEQ multiplex PCR; TCRdb's copy has only in-frame clones and lacks some. The table includes around 83,000 clones, 91% detected once. Autoimmune disease history or systemic immunosuppression barred patients. The TCR originated in an adult with an advanced solid tumor such as melanoma, head and neck, liver or kidney cancer. The source was CD4+ or CD8+ T cells sorted from blood, collected in a trial of the OX40 agonist ivuxolimab. This chain links TRBV18 with TRBJ1-4, with D uncertain. CDR3 in amino acids: CASSPTEPPEKLFF. In DNA, the CDR3 is TGTGCCAGCTCACCCACCGAGCCCCCTGAAAAACTGTTTTTT.